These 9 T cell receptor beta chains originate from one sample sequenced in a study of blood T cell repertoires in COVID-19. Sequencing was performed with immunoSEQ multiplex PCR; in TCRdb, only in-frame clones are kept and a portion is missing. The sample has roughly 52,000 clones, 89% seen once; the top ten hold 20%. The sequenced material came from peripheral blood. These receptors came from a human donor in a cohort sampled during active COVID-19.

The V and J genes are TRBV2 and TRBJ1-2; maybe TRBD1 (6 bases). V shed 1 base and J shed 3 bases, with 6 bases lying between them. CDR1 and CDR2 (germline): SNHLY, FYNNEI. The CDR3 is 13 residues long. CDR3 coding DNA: TGTGCCAGCAGTGAAGACAGGGACTATGGCTACACCTTC. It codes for CASSEDRDYGYTF.

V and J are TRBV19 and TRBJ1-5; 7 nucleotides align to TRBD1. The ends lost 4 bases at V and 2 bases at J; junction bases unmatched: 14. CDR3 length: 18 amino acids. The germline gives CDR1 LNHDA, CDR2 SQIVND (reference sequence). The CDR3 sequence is CASSTRRGTAVGNQPQHF. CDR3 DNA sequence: TGTGCCAGTAGTACCCGACGTGGGACAGCGGTGGGCAATCAGCCCCAGCATTTT.

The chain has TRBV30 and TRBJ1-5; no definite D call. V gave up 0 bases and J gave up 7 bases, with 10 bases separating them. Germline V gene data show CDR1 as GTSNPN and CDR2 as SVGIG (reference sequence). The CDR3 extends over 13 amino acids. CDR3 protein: CAWSVEGPQPQHF. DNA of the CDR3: TGTGCCTGGAGTGTAGAGGGTCCGCAGCCCCAGCATTTT.

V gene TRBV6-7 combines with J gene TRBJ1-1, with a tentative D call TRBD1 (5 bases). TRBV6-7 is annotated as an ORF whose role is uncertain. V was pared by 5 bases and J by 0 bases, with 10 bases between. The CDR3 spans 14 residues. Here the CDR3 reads CASSRQRLNTEAFF. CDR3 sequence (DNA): TGTGCCAGCAGTCGACAGAGGCTGAACACTGAAGCTTTCTTT.

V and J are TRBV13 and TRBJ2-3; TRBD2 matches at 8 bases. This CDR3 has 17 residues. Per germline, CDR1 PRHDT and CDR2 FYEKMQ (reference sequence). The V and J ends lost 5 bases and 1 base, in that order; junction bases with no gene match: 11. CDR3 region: CASSPGGAGGRTDTQYF. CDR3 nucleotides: TGTGCCAGCAGCCCCGGGGGGGCGGGGGGTCGCACAGATACGCAGTATTTT.

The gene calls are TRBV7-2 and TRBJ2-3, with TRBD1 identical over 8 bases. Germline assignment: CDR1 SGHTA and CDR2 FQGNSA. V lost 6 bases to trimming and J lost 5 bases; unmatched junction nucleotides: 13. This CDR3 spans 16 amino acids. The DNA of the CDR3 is TGTGCCAGCAGGGCAACAGGGGGGAGGCAGAGAGATACGCAGTATTTT. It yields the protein CASRATGGRQRDTQYF.

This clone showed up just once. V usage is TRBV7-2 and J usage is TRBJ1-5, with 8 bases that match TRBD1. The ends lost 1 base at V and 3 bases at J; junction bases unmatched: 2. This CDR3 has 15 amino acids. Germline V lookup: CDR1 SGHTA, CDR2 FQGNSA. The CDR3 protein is CASSLGTGNNQPQHF. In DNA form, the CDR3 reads TGTGCCAGCAGCTTAGGGACAGGGAACAATCAGCCCCAGCATTTT.

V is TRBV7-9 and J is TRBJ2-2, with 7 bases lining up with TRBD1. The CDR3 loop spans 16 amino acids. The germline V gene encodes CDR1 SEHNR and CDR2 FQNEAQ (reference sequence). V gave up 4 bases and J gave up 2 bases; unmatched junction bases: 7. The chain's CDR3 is CASSSRTGLNTGELFF. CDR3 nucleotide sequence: TGTGCCAGCAGCTCCAGGACAGGTTTAAACACCGGGGAGCTGTTTTTT.

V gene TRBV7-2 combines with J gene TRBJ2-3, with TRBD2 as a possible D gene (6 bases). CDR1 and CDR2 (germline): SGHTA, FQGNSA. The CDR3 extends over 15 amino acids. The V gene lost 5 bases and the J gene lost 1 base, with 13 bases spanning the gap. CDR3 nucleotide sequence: TGTGCCAGCAGCGTACAAGCGGGCCGCACAGATACGCAGTATTTT. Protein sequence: CASSVQAGRTDTQYF. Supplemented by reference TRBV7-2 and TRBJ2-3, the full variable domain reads GAGVSQSPSNKVTEKGKDVELRCDPISGHTALYWYRQSLGQGLEFLIYFQGNSAPDKSGLPSDRFSAERTGGSVSTLTIQRTQQEDSAVYLCASSVQAGRTDTQYFGPGTRLTVL.